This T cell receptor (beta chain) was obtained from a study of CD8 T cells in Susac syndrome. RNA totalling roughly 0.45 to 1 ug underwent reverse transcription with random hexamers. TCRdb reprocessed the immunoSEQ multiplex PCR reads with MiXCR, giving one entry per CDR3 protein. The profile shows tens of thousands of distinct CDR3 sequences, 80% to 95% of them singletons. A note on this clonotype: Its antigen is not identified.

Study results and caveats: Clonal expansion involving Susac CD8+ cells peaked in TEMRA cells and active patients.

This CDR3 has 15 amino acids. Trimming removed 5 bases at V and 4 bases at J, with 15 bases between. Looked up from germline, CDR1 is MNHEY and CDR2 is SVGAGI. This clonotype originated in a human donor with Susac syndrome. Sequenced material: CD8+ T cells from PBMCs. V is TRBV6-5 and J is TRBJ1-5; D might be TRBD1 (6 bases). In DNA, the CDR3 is TGTGCCAGCAGTCCATATAACAGGGCAAATCAGCCCCAGCATTTT. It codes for CASSPYNRANQPQHF.